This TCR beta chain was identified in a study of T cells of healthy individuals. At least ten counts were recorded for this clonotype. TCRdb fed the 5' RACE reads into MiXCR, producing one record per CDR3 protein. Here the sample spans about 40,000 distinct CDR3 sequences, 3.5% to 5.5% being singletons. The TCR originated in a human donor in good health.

In nucleotides, the CDR3 is TGCAGTGCTACCGGACTAGGGGATTTGTACGAGCAGTACTTC. Translation gives CSATGLGDLYEQYF. The V and J genes are TRBV20-1 and TRBJ2-7; 7 nucleotides line up with TRBD2. Losses at the gene ends were 4 bases for V and 4 bases for J; bases not matched to a gene: 10. Germline CDR1 DFQATT, CDR2 SNEGSKA (reference sequence). The CDR3 covers 14 residues.